This T cell receptor (beta chain) is from a study of cytotoxic CD8 clonotypes in ibrutinib-treated CLL. Concerning this clone: Its antigen is undetermined.

Clones were read by immunoSEQ multiplex PCR, and TCRdb kept only the in-frame ones, dropping some. Counted here are some 310,000 clones, 70% to 80% occurring once; the ten biggest clones make up over 5%. Germline V gene data show CDR1 as SGHAT and CDR2 as FQNNGV. V was cut by 2 bases and J by 0 bases, with 11 bases left in between. This CDR3 contains 15 residues. General study results and limits: Public clonotypes showed up rarely, and on treatment they shrank or held steady.

The chain couples TRBV11-2 to TRBJ2-7; D remains ambiguous. This TCR was recovered from a human donor with chronic lymphocytic leukemia. Here the sequenced sample was PBMCs, taken before ibrutinib treatment. CDR3 nucleotides: TGTGCCAGCAGCTTATACATACCGAGCTCCTACGAGCAGTACTTC. Translating it yields CASSLYIPSSYEQYF. Using reference TRBV11-2 and TRBJ2-7 for the parts outside the CDR3, the full variable domain is EAGVAQSPRYKIIEKRQSVAFWCNPISGHATLYWYQQILGQGPKLLIQFQNNGVVDDSQLPKDRFSAERLKGVDSTLKIQPAKLEDSAVYLCASSLYIPSSYEQYFGPGTRLTVT.